The rows below give T cell receptor beta chains drawn from one sample of a study of cytomegalovirus exposure and HLA in healthy donors. This table comes from immunoSEQ multiplex PCR, and its TCRdb copy is limited to in-frame clones, with some not included. The sample contains tens of thousands of clones, roughly 73% of which appear only once. The sequenced material came from PBMCs. The receptors come from a man aged 35 to 55 in good health and CMV-seronegative. Both conserved end residues are part of each CDR3. Fields, in order: D gene, V gene, clone size, J gene, CDR3 protein, CDR3 DNA. D genes are given only for firm matches. Expanded clones are given a class, and other clones once, few, many or no size at all.

-	TRBV2	-	TRBJ2-5	CASHFEGAATRTQYF	TGTGCCAGCCATTTCGAAGGGGCCGCAACCCGGACCCAGTACTTC
-	TRBV11-2	-	TRBJ2-3	CASSLGGKVPDTQYF	TGTGCCAGCAGCTTAGGCGGTAAAGTCCCAGATACGCAGTATTTT
-	TRBV28	-	TRBJ2-7	CASSSRRGYEQYF	TGTGCCAGTAGTTCCCGTCGAGGCTACGAGCAGTACTTC
-	TRBV5-8	-	TRBJ2-7	CASSPRGISGVTYEQYF	TGTGCCAGCAGCCCTCGGGGTATTTCGGGGGTGACCTACGAGCAGTACTTC
-	TRBV11-2	-	TRBJ1-3	CASSLADPSSGNTIYF	TGTGCCAGCAGCTTAGCCGATCCCAGCTCTGGAAACACCATATATTTT
TRBD2	TRBV9	-	TRBJ2-7	CASSARGGYEQYF	TGTGCCAGCAGCGCTCGGGGGGGATACGAGCAGTACTTC
TRBD1	TRBV2	-	TRBJ2-6	CASRTGQGNSGANVLTF	TGTGCCAGCCGCACGGGACAGGGCAACTCTGGGGCCAACGTCCTGACTTTC
-	TRBV6-5	-	TRBJ1-1	CASTQGWNTEAFF	TGTGCCAGCACCCAGGGCTGGAACACTGAAGCTTTCTTT
TRBD2	TRBV29-1	-	TRBJ2-1	CSVPRDYRYNEQFF	TGCAGCGTTCCACGGGACTACCGTTACAATGAGCAGTTCTTC
TRBD2	TRBV15	once	TRBJ2-7	CATSRGVAGDGVEQYF	TGTGCCACCAGCAGAGGGGTAGCGGGAGATGGCGTCGAGCAGTACTTC
TRBD1	TRBV9	-	TRBJ2-1	CASSGGTGGPNEQFF	TGTGCCAGCAGTGGGGGGACAGGGGGCCCCAATGAGCAGTTCTTC
-	TRBV4-2	few	TRBJ2-3	CASSPRQGTDTQYF	TGTGCCAGCAGCCCCCGGCAGGGTACAGATACGCAGTATTTT
-	TRBV29-1	-	TRBJ2-3	CSLRPGLTDTQYF	TGCAGCCTGCGACCGGGTCTCACAGATACGCAGTATTTT
TRBD2	TRBV7-7	-	TRBJ2-5	CASSLLAGDQETQYF	TGTGCCAGCAGCTTATTAGCGGGGGACCAAGAGACCCAGTACTTC
-	TRBV6-5	-	TRBJ1-3	CASRLTGKGNTIYF	TGTGCCAGCAGACTAACAGGGAAAGGAAACACCATATATTTT
-	TRBV18	-	TRBJ1-2	CASSPPDRPYGYTF	TGTGCCAGCTCACCACCAGACAGGCCTTATGGCTACACCTTC
TRBD2	TRBV11-3	-	TRBJ2-3	CASSTGTSVTDTQYF	TGTGCCAGCAGCACCGGGACTAGCGTCACAGATACGCAGTATTTT
-	TRBV6-5	-	TRBJ1-1	CASRSGGWSFTEAFF	TGTGCCAGCAGGAGCGGGGGATGGTCGTTTACTGAAGCTTTCTTT
-	TRBV27	-	TRBJ1-1	CASSPTGPNTEAFF	TGTGCCAGCAGTCCCACAGGGCCTAACACTGAAGCTTTCTTT
TRBD1	TRBV5-1	-	TRBJ2-1	CASSLAPGTGVGTYNEQFF	TGCGCCAGCAGCTTGGCCCCCGGGACAGGGGTCGGGACCTACAATGAGCAGTTCTTC
-	TRBV6-1	-	TRBJ1-2	CASSENWTGIYGYTF	TGTGCCAGCAGTGAAAACTGGACGGGAATCTATGGCTACACCTTC
TRBD2	TRBV23-1	-	TRBJ2-1	CASSQNSGRRNHEQFF	TGCGCCAGCAGTCAAAACAGCGGGAGGAGAAACCATGAGCAGTTCTTC
-	TRBV29-1	few	TRBJ2-3	CSVAASRDTQYF	TGCAGCGTCGCCGCGTCCAGGGATACGCAGTATTTT
-	TRBV2	-	TRBJ2-3	CASSDRTARTDTQYF	TGTGCCAGCAGTGATAGAACAGCTCGGACAGATACGCAGTATTTT
-	TRBV7-9	-	TRBJ2-2	CASSERLVEDTGELFF	TGTGCCAGCAGCGAGAGACTAGTCGAGGACACCGGGGAGCTGTTTTTT
TRBD1	TRBV29-1	once	TRBJ2-1	CSVEDRYNEQFF	TGCAGCGTTGAGGACAGGTACAATGAGCAGTTCTTC
-	TRBV13	-	TRBJ2-1	CASSTSGRRTIHEQFF	TGTGCCAGCAGCACCAGCGGGCGCAGGACTATCCATGAGCAGTTCTTC
TRBD2	TRBV28	-	TRBJ2-7	CASSTPSGRFYEQYF	TGTGCCAGCAGTACCCCTAGCGGGAGGTTCTACGAGCAGTACTTC
-	TRBV5-6	-	TRBJ2-3	CASSLEGLGTDTQYF	TGTGCCAGCAGCTTGGAGGGGCTAGGCACAGATACGCAGTATTTT
TRBD2	TRBV19	few	TRBJ2-4	CASSGMDGLAGAGNIQYF	TGTGCCAGTAGTGGGATGGACGGACTAGCGGGGGCGGGTAACATTCAGTACTTC
-	TRBV5-5	-	TRBJ2-3	CASSPLGATGRADTQYF	TGTGCCAGCAGCCCACTCGGGGCGACAGGACGGGCAGATACGCAGTATTTT
-	TRBV19	-	TRBJ2-7	CASSRLSSYEQYF	TGTGCCAGTAGCAGACTTTCCTCCTACGAGCAGTACTTC
TRBD1	TRBV9	few	TRBJ1-1	CASSGQGSRAFF	TGTGCCAGCAGCGGACAGGGAAGTAGAGCTTTCTTT
TRBD2	TRBV10-3	-	TRBJ2-2	CASGSSTGELFF	TGTGCTAGCGGGAGTTCCACCGGGGAGCTGTTTTTT
-	TRBV6-6	-	TRBJ1-1	CASSYGGLTSTFEAFF	TGTGCCAGCAGTTACGGGGGCCTAACATCCACATTTGAAGCTTTCTTT
TRBD1	TRBV13	-	TRBJ1-1	CASSAGQGNTEAFF	TGTGCCAGCAGCGCGGGACAGGGGAACACTGAAGCTTTCTTT
-	TRBV19	-	TRBJ1-2	CARNPDRQSMEGYTF	TGTGCCAGAAACCCGGATAGACAGTCGATGGAAGGCTACACCTTC
-	TRBV5-1	-	TRBJ1-3	CASKEQISGNTIYF	TGCGCCAGCAAGGAGCAGATCTCTGGAAACACCATATATTTT
TRBD2	TRBV7-9	-	TRBJ2-3	CASSSIPPAGVLSTDTQYF	TGTGCCAGCAGTTCCATCCCACCGGCGGGGGTTCTAAGCACAGATACGCAGTATTTT
-	TRBV6-5	-	TRBJ2-1	CASSYSSRGTGEQFF	TGTGCCAGCAGTTACTCTTCGCGGGGGACAGGTGAGCAGTTCTTC
TRBD2	TRBV11-2	-	TRBJ2-1	CASSLGGRVGEQFF	TGTGCCAGCAGCTTAGGCGGGAGGGTCGGTGAGCAGTTCTTC
TRBD1	TRBV5-1	-	TRBJ1-3	CASSLAGQGDTIYF	TGCGCCAGCAGCTTGGCGGGACAGGGAGACACCATATATTTT
TRBD1	TRBV9	-	TRBJ1-2	CASSVVGTGVYGYTF	TGTGCCAGCAGCGTAGTGGGGACAGGGGTTTATGGCTACACCTTC
-	TRBV11-3	-	TRBJ2-3	CASSLDLAPDTQYF	TGTGCCAGCAGCTTAGATTTAGCCCCAGATACGCAGTATTTT
-	TRBV11-2	-	TRBJ2-5	CASSSQQQTQYF	TGTGCCAGCAGCTCCCAACAGCAGACCCAGTACTTC
-	TRBV19	-	TRBJ1-1	CASSAMWGPNTEAFF	TGTGCCAGTAGTGCTATGTGGGGGCCGAACACTGAAGCTTTCTTT